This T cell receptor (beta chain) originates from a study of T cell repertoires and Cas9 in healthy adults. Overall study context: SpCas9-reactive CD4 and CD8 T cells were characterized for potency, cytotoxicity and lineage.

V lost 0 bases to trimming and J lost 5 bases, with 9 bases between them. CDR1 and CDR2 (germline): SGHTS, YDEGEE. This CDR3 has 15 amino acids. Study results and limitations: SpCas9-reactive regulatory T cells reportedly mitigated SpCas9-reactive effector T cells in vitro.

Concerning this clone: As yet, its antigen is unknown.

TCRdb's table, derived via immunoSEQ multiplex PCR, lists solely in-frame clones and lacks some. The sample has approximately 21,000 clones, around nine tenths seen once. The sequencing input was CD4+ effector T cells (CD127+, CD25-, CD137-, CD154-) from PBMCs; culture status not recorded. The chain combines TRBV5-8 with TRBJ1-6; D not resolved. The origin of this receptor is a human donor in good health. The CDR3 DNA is TGTGCCAGCAGCTTGGGGGAAACAGATAATTCACCCCTCCACTTT. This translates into CASSLGETDNSPLHF.